These 16 T cell receptor beta chains were sequenced from one sample in a study of blood T cell repertoires in COVID-19. TCRdb's copy holds only in-frame clones and misses some; the assay was immunoSEQ multiplex PCR. The sample carries 200,000 to 250,000 clones, 83% recorded once. The specimen sequenced was peripheral blood. The receptors were sampled from a woman aged 50 to 60 with acute or convalescent COVID-19.

The V call is TRBV3-1 (or the pseudogene TRBV3-2), the J call TRBJ2-5, with a tentative D call TRBD1 (5 bases). Germline V CDR1 and CDR2: LGHDT, YNNKEL (reference sequence). Trimming took 8 bases from V and 5 from J, leaving 12 bases between them. The CDR3 runs to 12 residues. The CDR3 bases are TGTGCCAGCCTAGGGGTGGGCGAGACCCAGTACTTC. Its protein is CASLGVGETQYF.

The genes are TRBV7-2 and TRBJ2-1; 10 nucleotides match TRBD2. V gave up 0 bases and J gave up 0 bases; unmatched junction bases: 5. Germline CDR1 reads SGHTA; CDR2 reads FQGNSA. This CDR3 has 18 amino acids. The CDR3, as DNA: TGTGCCAGCAGCTTAGCAAGCAGCGGGGGGGGCTCCTACAATGAGCAGTTCTTC. It codes for CASSLASSGGGSYNEQFF.

Only a few counts were recorded for this clone. The J gene is TRBJ1-2, the V gene TRBV6-5; 8 bases fit TRBD1. V gave up 6 bases and J gave up 6 bases; unmatched junction bases: 6. The CDR3 is made up of 13 amino acids. CDR1 is MNHEY, CDR2 SVGAGI, per germline. Here the CDR3 DNA reads TGTGCCAGCAGACGAGGGACAGGTGATGGCTACACCTTC. Protein product: CASRRGTGDGYTF.

This sequence joins TRBV5-6 and TRBJ1-2, with D possibly matching TRBD1 (6 bases). Germline V lookup: CDR1 SGHDT, CDR2 YYEEEE. V gave up 1 base and J gave up 3 bases, with 13 bases separating them. The CDR3 covers 15 residues. CDR3 region: CASSLSLDRYYGYTF. The CDR3 coding sequence is TGTGCCAGCAGCTTGAGTTTGGACAGATACTATGGCTACACCTTC.

CDR3 sequence (DNA): TGTGCCAGCAGCTTGGTTGGCGAAAAACTGTTTTTT. Protein sequence: CASSLVGEKLFF. V gene TRBV5-6 combines with J gene TRBJ1-4; no reliable D call. V was cut by 0 bases and J by 8 bases, with 5 bases left in between. The CDR3 sequence is 12 residues long. Per germline, CDR1 SGHDT and CDR2 YYEEEE.

V gene TRBV6-6 combines with J gene TRBJ1-2; the match to TRBD1 covers 8 bases. After removal of 5 bases from V and 4 bases from J, the junction contained 12 bases not matched to a gene. In germline, CDR1 is MNHNY, CDR2 SVGAGI (reference sequence). The CDR3 loop spans 16 amino acids. CDR3 bases: TGTGCCAGCAGTCGAGATCCGGGACAGGCTCCCTATGGCTACACCTTC. It codes for CASSRDPGQAPYGYTF.

The rearrangement joins TRBV6-5 to TRBJ2-1; 13 bases line up with TRBD2. CDR1 is MNHEY, CDR2 SVGAGI, per germline. The V and J ends lost 4 bases and 6 bases, in that order; junction bases with no gene match: 6. The CDR3 spans 16 residues. The CDR3 reads CASSSTSGRAGNEQFF. CDR3 nucleotides: TGTGCCAGCAGTTCCACTAGCGGGAGGGCAGGCAATGAGCAGTTCTTC.

This chain connects TRBV4-3 to TRBJ2-5, with 10 bases fitting TRBD2. The CDR3 sequence is 16 residues long. Germline CDR1 reads LGHNA; CDR2 reads YSLEER. J gave up 5 bases and V 4 bases, and 10 bases lay outside the gene matches. The CDR3 loop is CASSPLAGVRGETQYF. The CDR3 DNA is TGCGCCAGCAGCCCCCTAGCGGGGGTGAGAGGGGAGACCCAGTACTTC.

This clone was found a few times. The chain has TRBV5-6 and TRBJ2-5, with 7 bases that match TRBD2. The CDR3 loop spans 12 amino acids. CDR1 is SGHDT and CDR2 is YYEEEE in the germline V gene. V trimming: 2 bases; J trimming: 9 bases; junction bases outside the gene matches: 4. Here the CDR3 reads CASSFLAGAQYF. As DNA, the CDR3 is TGTGCCAGCAGCTTTTTGGCGGGGGCCCAGTACTTC.

In regard to this clone: The junction does not match germline at one end; this may be a read error. The chain recombines TRBV6-2 or TRBV6-3 with TRBJ2-7, with D maybe TRBD2 (5 bases). The V gene's germline CDR1 is MNHEY and CDR2 SVGEGT. The CDR3 runs 13 residues. As DNA, the CDR3 is TGTGCCAGCAGTTACTCCCCCCCGGACGGGGAAGACTTC. Its translation is CASSYSPPDGEDF.

The genes are TRBV7-2 and TRBJ2-7; 9 nucleotides line up with TRBD2. The CDR3 totals 13 residues. J lost 7 bases, V lost 7 bases, and 8 bases had no gene match. The V gene's germline CDR1 is SGHTA and CDR2 FQGNSA. CDR3 sequence: CASTKSGRWEQYF. The CDR3, as DNA: TGTGCCAGCACCAAAAGCGGGAGGTGGGAGCAGTACTTC.

The CDR3 sequence: CASSGSWGDEQFF. The CDR3 nucleotides are TGTGCCAGCAGCGGAAGCTGGGGGGATGAGCAGTTCTTC. This chain connects TRBV9 to TRBJ2-1, with a weak D call TRBD2 (6 bases). The V gene's germline CDR1 is SGDLS and CDR2 YYNGEE. The CDR3 length is 13 residues. V lost 3 bases, J lost 8 bases, and 12 bases lay in between.

The chain recombines TRBV9 with TRBJ1-1; a possible D gene is TRBD1 (6 bases). V was trimmed by 0 bases and J by 3 bases, leaving 12 bases between them. Germline assignment: CDR1 SGDLS and CDR2 YYNGEE. The CDR3 consists of 15 residues. CDR3 protein: CASSVATGSDTEAFF. CDR3 nucleotide sequence: TGTGCCAGCAGCGTAGCTACAGGGTCGGACACTGAAGCTTTCTTT.

The chain is built from TRBV4-3 and TRBJ1-1, with 8 nucleotides matching TRBD1. The CDR3 sequence is 16 residues long. Trimming cost V 1 base and J 7 bases; bases outside gene matches: 11. From germline, CDR1 is LGHNA and CDR2 YSLEER. The CDR3 protein is CASSQVFAGGAGEAFF. CDR3 sequence (DNA): TGCGCCAGCAGCCAAGTCTTTGCAGGGGGCGCAGGTGAAGCTTTCTTT.

This chain links TRBV6-4 with TRBJ2-7, with D tentatively TRBD2 (5 bases). Germline CDR1 reads MRHNA; CDR2 reads SNTAGT. CDR3 length equals 14 residues. Between the trimmed V and J ends, which lost 5 bases and 2 bases, there was a span of 13 bases. The CDR3: CASSPAAGPYEQYF. For the CDR3, the DNA is TGTGCCAGCAGTCCCGCGGCGGGCCCCTACGAGCAGTACTTC.

This chain uses TRBV2 with TRBJ1-2; 8 nucleotides line up with TRBD1. J gave up 0 bases and V 8 bases, and 11 bases lay outside the gene matches. CDR3 length equals 16 residues. Looked up from germline, CDR1 is SNHLY and CDR2 is FYNNEI. For the CDR3, the DNA is TGTGCCAGCCCTGGCGGGACAGGCCCCGCTAACTATGGCTACACCTTC. It is translated as CASPGGTGPANYGYTF.